This T cell receptor (beta chain) was sequenced for a study of T cells in Graves' hyperthyroidism and ophthalmopathy. The CDR3 totals 16 residues. Germline V lookup: CDR1 LNHDA, CDR2 SQIVND (reference sequence). The V gene lost 1 base and the J gene lost 2 bases, with 15 bases spanning the gap. Template material for amplifying TCR beta CDR3 regions consisted of RNA transcripts. HTBI primers were used for first-round RT-PCR of the TCR CDR3. One entry per CDR3 protein results from TCRdb running MiXCR on the multiplex PCR reads. The sample holds over 650,000 distinct CDR3 sequences, just under 45% seen once.

V and J are TRBV19 and TRBJ2-7, with a possible D match to TRBD1 (6 bases). The receptor's source is an adult man with Graves' disease, either hyperthyroidism or ophthalmopathy (not recorded which). The specimen sequenced was peripheral blood or thyroid tissue (not recorded which). Here the CDR3 reads CASSIAPGEIPYEQYF. The CDR3 DNA reads as TGTGCCAGTAGTATAGCGCCAGGGGAGATTCCCTACGAGCAGTACTTC.